This T cell receptor beta chain came from a study of T-cell reconstitution after alpha-beta-depleted transplantation in children. General observations from the study: Roughly two months post-transplant, alpha-beta T cells reportedly originated from several hundred graft clones that had expanded. After transplant, high TCRbeta diversity at day 60 in some patients arose from surviving recipient T cells and thymic progenitors.

Unique molecular identifiers were incorporated when the TCRbeta library was constructed. TCRdb re-derived calls from the PCR reads in MiXCR, one entry per CDR3 protein. The sample yields about a million distinct CDR3 sequences, around 30% seen once. With regard to this clonotype: What it binds is not known.

The source material was PBMCs, mostly from graft donor cells, sampled 360 days after TCRalphabeta/CD19-depleted stem cell transplant. The TCR sequence derives from a boy younger than two who had a stem cell transplant for SCID, so the T cells may come from the graft donor.

CDR3 sequence: CATSKDFGLSNQPQHF. The CDR3 nucleotides read TGTGCCACCAGCAAAGACTTCGGGTTAAGCAATCAGCCCCAGCATTTT. The V call is TRBV15, the J call TRBJ1-5, with no clear D. Germline values: CDR1 LNHNV, CDR2 YYDKDF (reference sequence). V gave up 4 bases and J gave up 1 base, with 14 bases separating them. This CDR3 is built from 16 residues.